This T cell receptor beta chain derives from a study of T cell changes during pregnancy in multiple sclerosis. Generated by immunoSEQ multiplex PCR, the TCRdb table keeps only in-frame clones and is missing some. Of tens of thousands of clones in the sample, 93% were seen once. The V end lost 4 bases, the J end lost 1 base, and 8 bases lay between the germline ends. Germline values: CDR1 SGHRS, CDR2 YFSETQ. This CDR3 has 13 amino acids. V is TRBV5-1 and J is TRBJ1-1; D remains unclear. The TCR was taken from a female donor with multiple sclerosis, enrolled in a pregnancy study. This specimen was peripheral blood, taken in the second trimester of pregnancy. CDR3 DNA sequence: TGCGCCAGCAGCGTACAAGAGAACACTGAAGCTTTCTTT. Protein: CASSVQENTEAFF.